The clone carrying this TCR beta chain appeared many times. Amplified TCR beta CDR3 regions derived from RNA transcripts. The HTBI primer set served for first-round RT-PCR of the TCR CDR3. One entry per CDR3 protein, called by TCRdb with MiXCR from the multiplex PCR reads. In the table there are hundreds of thousands of distinct CDR3 sequences, 14% of which are singletons. These data originate in a study of T cells in Graves' hyperthyroidism and ophthalmopathy. Looked up from germline, CDR1 is KGHDR and CDR2 is SFDVKD. V was clipped by 2 bases and J by 6 bases, with 13 bases between them. The length of the CDR3 is 14 residues.

This chain connects TRBV24-1 to TRBJ2-7; D remains ambiguous. The receptor's source is a woman aged 18-29 years with Graves' hyperthyroidism. Material: blood. DNA for the CDR3: TGTGCCACCAGTGATTCGCGAAGGGTAGTCGAGCAGTACTTC. Protein: CATSDSRRVVEQYF.